This TCR beta chain was sequenced during a study of memory CD4+ T cells and cytomegalovirus serostatus. General study points: A US-trained random forest predicted CMV serostatus with median AUC roughly 0.91.

Single viable CD3+CD4+CD8-CD45RO+ cells were sorted as the memory CD4+ T cells. This clone was counted only a few times. The antigen remains unidentified. V gave up 6 bases and J gave up 4 bases, with 12 bases separating them. This CDR3 has 13 residues. CDR1 SNHLY and CDR2 FYNNEI come from the germline V gene. The assay was immunoSEQ multiplex PCR, and TCRdb's table has in-frame clones only and misses some. The table has 25,000 to 30,000 clones, about 80% seen once. This TCR was sampled from an adult in good health and CMV-seronegative. The V and J genes are TRBV2 and TRBJ1-1, with D perhaps matching TRBD1 (6 bases). The sequenced material came from memory CD4+ T cells from blood. CDR3 sequence reads: CASRRQESTEAFF. The CDR3 coding sequence is TGTGCCAGCAGGCGACAGGAAAGCACTGAAGCTTTCTTT.